This T cell receptor (beta chain) was identified during a study of blood T cells in healthy people across ages. Study-level findings and limits: TCR beta diversity, measured per million T cells, fell in a roughly linear way with age. Those diversity estimates obtained from one million T cells were thought to be underestimates.

Per the germline V gene, CDR1 is DFQATT and CDR2 is SNEGSKA (reference sequence). V lost 0 bases, J lost 9 bases, and 8 bases stayed unmatched. The CDR3 is made up of 15 amino acids. Primed by a sample-barcoded 5' primer and a J-beta primer mix, a second PCR proceeded for roughly 7 to 11 cycles. From the 5' RACE reads, TCRdb called clonotypes with MiXCR, one entry per CDR3 protein. The repertoire includes about 800,000 distinct CDR3 sequences, 20% to 25% of them detected once, and under 4% sits in the top ten. This clonotype was picked up a small number of times. Its specificity is unknown. The same sample was also used in a study of T cells of mothers and their children. That publication notes: A second PCR was performed with the M1S primer. This primer added sample barcodes and 2-4 random nucleotides. Per child, around 3 million TCR beta CDR3 reads were obtained, against over 9 million per mother.

The source material was blood. The chain recombines TRBV20-1 with TRBJ1-6; 7 bases fit TRBD1. The sequence was collected from a boy younger than 18 in good health. CDR3 in DNA: TGCAGTGCTAGAGATAGGGACAGAGGGAGTTCACCCCTCCACTTT. Its protein is CSARDRDRGSSPLHF.